These T cell receptor beta chains were read from a single sample in a study of T cell responses to AZD1222 COVID-19 vaccine. Clones were read by immunoSEQ multiplex PCR, and TCRdb kept only the in-frame ones, dropping some. The repertoire holds more than 95,000 clones, with approximately 85% as singletons. The source was peripheral blood, collected on day 0 of MenACWY control vaccination. All receptors derive from an adult in good health. Both conserved end residues are part of each CDR3. A D gene is named only where the DNA matches it firmly. The size of a clone is reported for some rows only, either as once, few or many, or as a class for expanded clones.

size: -
J: TRBJ1-6
V: TRBV11-2
D: -
CDR3: CASSLVPHYNSPLHF
DNA: TGTGCCAGCAGCTTAGTACCACACTATAATTCACCCCTCCACTTT

size: -
J: TRBJ2-2
V: TRBV28
D: -
CDR3: CASSFGGMNTGELFF
DNA: TGTGCCAGCAGTTTCGGAGGGATGAACACCGGGGAGCTGTTTTTT

size: -
J: TRBJ2-3
V: TRBV29-1
D: TRBD2
CDR3: CSVAGLAGGRPSTDTQYF
DNA: TGCAGCGTTGCTGGACTAGCGGGGGGCCGACCTAGCACAGATACGCAGTATTTT

size: -
J: TRBJ1-6
V: TRBV6-5
D: TRBD1
CDR3: CASSRTGDNSPLHF
DNA: TGTGCCAGCAGCCGGACAGGGGATAATTCACCCCTCCACTTT

size: once
J: TRBJ1-2
V: TRBV28
D: -
CDR3: CASSLRNSPNYGYTF
DNA: TGTGCCAGCAGTTTACGAAATTCCCCTAACTATGGCTACACCTTC

size: -
J: TRBJ1-2
V: TRBV10-3
D: -
CDR3: CAISESPAMDYGYTF
DNA: TGTGCCATCAGTGAGTCCCCGGCCATGGACTATGGCTACACCTTC

size: -
J: TRBJ2-1
V: TRBV18
D: -
CDR3: CASSPLDWGNEQFF
DNA: TGTGCCAGCTCACCTTTGGACTGGGGCAATGAGCAGTTCTTC

size: -
J: TRBJ1-1
V: TRBV19
D: -
CDR3: CASTRERNTEAFF
DNA: TGTGCTAGTACCCGGGAGAGGAACACTGAAGCTTTCTTT

size: -
J: TRBJ1-5
V: TRBV24-1
D: TRBD1
CDR3: CATSDPRTGGGFQPQHF
DNA: TGTGCCACCAGTGATCCGAGAACAGGGGGCGGGTTTCAGCCCCAGCATTTT

size: -
J: TRBJ1-6
V: TRBV10-1
D: -
CDR3: CASSDWRDSPLHF
DNA: TGCGCCAGCAGTGACTGGAGGGATTCACCCCTCCACTTT

size: -
J: TRBJ2-1
V: TRBV20-1
D: -
CDR3: CSASTGGGSYNEQFF
DNA: TGCAGTGCTAGTACCGGAGGAGGCTCCTACAATGAGCAGTTCTTC

size: few
J: TRBJ1-2
V: TRBV7-2
D: -
CDR3: CASSLDLGHFYGYTF
DNA: TGTGCCAGCAGCCTCGATCTCGGACACTTCTATGGCTACACCTTC

size: -
J: TRBJ1-1
V: TRBV5-5
D: TRBD1
CDR3: CASSPGQGLNTEAFF
DNA: TGTGCCAGCAGCCCCGGACAGGGACTGAACACTGAAGCTTTCTTT

size: -
J: TRBJ2-7
V: TRBV10-2
D: -
CDR3: CASSDSGESSYEQYF
DNA: TGCGCCAGCAGTGATTCAGGTGAATCCTCCTACGAGCAGTACTTC

size: -
J: TRBJ2-3
V: TRBV3-1/TRBV3-2
D: -
CDR3: CASSQSARQALRLDTQYF
DNA: TGTGCCAGCAGCCAATCGGCGAGGCAGGCGCTCAGATTGGATACGCAGTATTTT

size: -
J: TRBJ2-1
V: TRBV7-3
D: TRBD1
CDR3: CASSEEGTGIDNEQFF
DNA: TGTGCCAGCAGTGAGGAGGGGACAGGGATAGACAATGAGCAGTTCTTC

size: -
J: TRBJ1-2
V: TRBV19
D: TRBD1
CDR3: CASRRTGGSGYTF
DNA: TGTGCCAGTAGACGAACAGGGGGCAGTGGCTACACCTTC

size: -
J: TRBJ2-3
V: TRBV28
D: -
CDR3: CASSSVAGYTDTQYF
DNA: TGTGCCAGCAGCTCTGTGGCAGGGTACACAGATACGCAGTATTTT

size: -
J: TRBJ1-1
V: TRBV4-1
D: TRBD1
CDR3: CASSQLQQGAIGTEAFF
DNA: TGCGCCAGCAGCCAATTACAACAGGGGGCTATTGGAACTGAAGCTTTCTTT

size: -
J: TRBJ2-5
V: TRBV4-1
D: -
CDR3: CASSKAQETQYF
DNA: TGCGCCTCCTCTAAGGCCCAAGAGACCCAGTACTTC

size: -
J: TRBJ2-5
V: TRBV7-9
D: -
CDR3: CASSLVLTTQETQYF
DNA: TGTGCCAGCAGCTTAGTTCTTACTACACAAGAGACCCAGTACTTC

size: -
J: TRBJ1-4
V: TRBV7-9
D: TRBD1
CDR3: CASSLKDRAPYEKLFF
DNA: TGTGCCAGCAGCTTGAAAGACAGGGCCCCTTATGAAAAACTGTTTTTT

size: -
J: TRBJ1-4
V: TRBV28
D: TRBD1
CDR3: CASSALTGSGEKLFF
DNA: TGTGCCAGCAGTGCCCTGACAGGGTCAGGTGAAAAACTGTTTTTT

size: -
J: TRBJ1-5
V: TRBV5-8
D: TRBD1
CDR3: CASSYGGTANQPQHF
DNA: TGTGCCAGCAGCTATGGGGGGACAGCGAATCAGCCCCAGCATTTT

size: -
J: TRBJ2-1
V: TRBV12-3/TRBV12-4
D: -
CDR3: CASSTGNNEQFF
DNA: TGTGCCAGCAGTACAGGGAACAATGAGCAGTTCTTC

size: -
J: TRBJ2-2
V: TRBV5-1
D: -
CDR3: CASSPDSANTGELFF
DNA: TGCGCCAGCAGCCCGGACAGCGCGAACACCGGGGAGCTGTTTTTT

size: -
J: TRBJ2-7
V: TRBV6-6
D: TRBD2
CDR3: CASSSLRGGGYEQYF
DNA: TGTGCCAGCAGTTCTCTACGGGGGGGAGGCTACGAGCAGTACTTC

size: -
J: TRBJ2-3
V: TRBV18
D: -
CDR3: CASSPPVFTDTQYF
DNA: TGTGCCAGCTCACCACCGGTGTTCACAGATACGCAGTATTTT

size: -
J: TRBJ1-2
V: TRBV28
D: -
CDR3: CTRGWKHGYTF
DNA: TGTACAAGGGGCTGGAAACATGGCTACACCTTC

size: -
J: TRBJ2-7
V: TRBV2
D: TRBD1
CDR3: CASSRWGQNYEQYF
DNA: TGTGCCAGCAGTCGTTGGGGACAGAACTACGAGCAGTACTTC

size: -
J: TRBJ1-5
V: TRBV4-2
D: -
CDR3: CASSRTRASKEPQHF
DNA: TGTGCCAGCAGCCGGACCCGGGCCTCCAAAGAGCCCCAGCATTTT

size: -
J: TRBJ2-3
V: TRBV6-4
D: TRBD1
CDR3: CASSDPDRGYKADTQYF
DNA: TGTGCCAGCAGTGACCCGGACAGGGGGTATAAAGCGGATACGCAGTATTTT

size: -
J: TRBJ1-6
V: TRBV20-1
D: -
CDR3: CSASRSYNSPLHF
DNA: TGCAGTGCTAGTCGCAGTTATAATTCACCCCTCCACTTT

size: -
J: TRBJ1-2
V: TRBV7-2
D: TRBD1
CDR3: CASSLRRDRGNYGYTF
DNA: TGTGCCAGCAGCCTAAGACGAGACAGGGGAAACTATGGCTACACCTTC

size: few
J: TRBJ1-5
V: TRBV12-3/TRBV12-4
D: TRBD1
CDR3: CASSPTGGQPQHF
DNA: TGTGCCAGCAGCCCGACAGGGGGGCAGCCCCAGCATTTT

size: few
J: TRBJ2-5
V: TRBV24-1
D: -
CDR3: CATSPTSTGKTQYF
DNA: TGTGCCACCAGCCCCACATCCACAGGAAAGACCCAGTACTTC

size: -
J: TRBJ1-6
V: TRBV5-1
D: -
CDR3: CASSLRPGVGSPLHF
DNA: TGCGCCAGCAGCTTGCGTCCAGGGGTAGGTTCACCCCTCCACTTT

size: -
J: TRBJ2-3
V: TRBV14
D: -
CDR3: CASSPQVVVSTDTQYF
DNA: TGTGCCAGCAGCCCACAAGTGGTGGTCAGCACAGATACGCAGTATTTT

size: -
J: TRBJ2-5
V: TRBV7-6
D: TRBD2
CDR3: CASSRRAGAGQETQYF
DNA: TGTGCCAGCAGCCGACGAGCGGGGGCCGGCCAAGAGACCCAGTACTTC

size: -
J: TRBJ2-7
V: TRBV4-1
D: -
CDR3: CASSQVPGGHEQYF
DNA: TGCGCCAGCAGCCAAGTGCCAGGGGGGCACGAGCAGTACTTC

size: once
J: TRBJ1-2
V: TRBV19
D: -
CDR3: CASSIARDRSYGYTF
DNA: TGTGCCAGTAGTATCGCTCGAGACAGGTCCTATGGCTACACCTTC

size: -
J: TRBJ2-7
V: TRBV18
D: TRBD1
CDR3: CASSPGQDNYEQYF
DNA: TGTGCCAGCTCACCTGGACAGGATAACTACGAGCAGTACTTC

size: -
J: TRBJ1-5
V: TRBV28
D: TRBD1
CDR3: CASSFRDRGVHQPQHF
DNA: TGTGCCAGCAGTTTCCGGGACAGGGGAGTACATCAGCCCCAGCATTTT

size: once
J: TRBJ2-7
V: TRBV15
D: -
CDR3: CATSTEEGGHYEQYF
DNA: TGTGCCACCAGCACCGAAGAAGGGGGGCATTACGAGCAGTACTTC

size: -
J: TRBJ2-1
V: TRBV11-3
D: -
CDR3: CASSLRSSGISYNEQFF
DNA: TGTGCCAGCAGCTTAAGGTCTTCAGGGATCTCCTACAATGAGCAGTTCTTC

size: -
J: TRBJ1-2
V: TRBV18
D: TRBD1
CDR3: CASSPSTPGGGGYTF
DNA: TGTGCCAGCTCACCCTCAACCCCAGGGGGCGGAGGCTACACCTTC

size: -
J: TRBJ2-7
V: TRBV5-4
D: TRBD1
CDR3: CASSPGQSYEQYF
DNA: TGTGCCAGCTCCCCGGGACAGTCCTACGAGCAGTACTTC

size: -
J: TRBJ2-3
V: TRBV2
D: -
CDR3: CASILGTVSTDTQYF
DNA: TGTGCCAGCATTCTAGGGACGGTTAGCACAGATACGCAGTATTTT

size: -
J: TRBJ2-2
V: TRBV28
D: -
CDR3: CASSLSSLALTGELFF
DNA: TGTGCCAGCAGTTTAAGTTCCCTAGCTTTGACCGGGGAGCTGTTTTTT

size: -
J: TRBJ2-3
V: TRBV5-8
D: TRBD2
CDR3: CASSFWEGGGGGGATQYF
DNA: TGTGCCAGCAGCTTTTGGGAAGGCGGAGGAGGCGGGGGGGCAACGCAGTATTTT

size: -
J: TRBJ1-6
V: TRBV11-2
D: -
CDR3: CASSLGLGRVSPLHF
DNA: TGTGCCAGCAGCTTAGGGCTCGGCAGGGTCTCACCCCTCCACTTT

size: -
J: TRBJ1-2
V: TRBV9
D: -
CDR3: CASSRPDYTRGYTF
DNA: TGTGCCAGCAGCCGACCCGATTACACGAGGGGCTACACCTTC

size: -
J: TRBJ1-6
V: TRBV15
D: -
CDR3: CATSRDKRVGSPLHF
DNA: TGTGCCACCAGCAGAGATAAAAGGGTGGGTTCACCCCTCCACTTT

size: -
J: TRBJ2-7
V: TRBV9
D: -
CDR3: CASSVDGGEDYEQYF
DNA: TGTGCCAGCAGCGTAGACGGGGGCGAAGACTACGAGCAGTACTTC

size: -
J: TRBJ2-7
V: TRBV28
D: -
CDR3: CASSPDWRGAWSYEQYF
DNA: TGTGCCAGCAGCCCAGACTGGAGGGGCGCTTGGTCCTACGAGCAGTACTTC

size: -
J: TRBJ2-1
V: TRBV11-2
D: TRBD2
CDR3: CASSLSGGAAEQFF
DNA: TGTGCCAGCAGCTTGAGCGGGGGGGCGGCTGAGCAGTTCTTC

size: -
J: TRBJ2-2
V: TRBV7-3
D: -
CDR3: CASSDGTAATGELFF
DNA: TGTGCCAGCAGCGACGGGACGGCGGCTACCGGGGAGCTGTTTTTT